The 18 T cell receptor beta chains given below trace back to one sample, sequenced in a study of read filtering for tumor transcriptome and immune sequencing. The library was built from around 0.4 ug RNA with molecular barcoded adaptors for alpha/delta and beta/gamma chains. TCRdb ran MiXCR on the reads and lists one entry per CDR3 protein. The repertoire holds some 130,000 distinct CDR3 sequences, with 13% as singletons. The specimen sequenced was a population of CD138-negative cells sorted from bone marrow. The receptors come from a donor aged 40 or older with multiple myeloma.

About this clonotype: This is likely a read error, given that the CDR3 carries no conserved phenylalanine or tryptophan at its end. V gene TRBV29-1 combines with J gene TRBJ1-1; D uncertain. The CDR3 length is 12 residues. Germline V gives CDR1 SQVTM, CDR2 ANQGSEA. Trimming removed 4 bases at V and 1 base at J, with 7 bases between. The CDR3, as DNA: TGCAGCGTTGTTGTCCAGAACACTGAAGCTTTCCTT. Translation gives CSVVVQNTEAFL.

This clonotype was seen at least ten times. DNA for the CDR3: TGCGCCAGCAGCTTAACGCTTGGGACAGAAGAGACCCAGTACTTC. Translation gives CASSLTLGTEETQYF. The chain carries TRBV5-1 and TRBJ2-5; 7 positions agree with TRBD1. CDR1 and CDR2 (germline): SGHRS, YFSETQ. J was trimmed by 3 bases and V by 2 bases; bases with no gene match: 7. The CDR3 has 15 amino acids.

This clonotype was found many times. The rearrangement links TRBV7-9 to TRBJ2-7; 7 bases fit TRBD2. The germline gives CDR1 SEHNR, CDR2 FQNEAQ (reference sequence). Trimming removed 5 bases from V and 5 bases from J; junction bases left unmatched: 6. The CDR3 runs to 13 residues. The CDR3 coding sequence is TGTGCCAGCAGCCCCCCGGGGGGAAACGAGCAGTACTTC. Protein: CASSPPGGNEQYF.

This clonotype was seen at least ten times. The DNA of the CDR3 is TGTGCCAGCAGCGCCCGGGACAATAATTCACCCCTCCACTTT. This translates into CASSARDNNSPLHF. The chain links TRBV9 to TRBJ1-6; D possibly corresponds to TRBD1 (6 bases). This CDR3 has 14 residues. Germline CDR1 reads SGDLS; CDR2 reads YYNGEE. Trimming took off 3 bases at V and 5 bases at J, with 9 bases between the two ends. The complete variable domain, with remaining parts taken from reference TRBV9 and TRBJ1-6, reads DSGVTQTPKHLITATGQRVTLRCSPRSGDLSVYWYQQSLDQGLQFLIQYYNGEERAKGNILERFSAQQFPDLHSELNLSSLELGDSALYFCASSARDNNSPLHFGNGTRLTVT.

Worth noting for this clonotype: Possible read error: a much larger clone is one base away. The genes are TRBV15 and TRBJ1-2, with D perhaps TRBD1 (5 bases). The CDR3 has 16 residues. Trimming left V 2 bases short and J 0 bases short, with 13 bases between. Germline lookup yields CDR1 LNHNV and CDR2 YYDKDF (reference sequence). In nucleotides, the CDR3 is TGTGCCACCAGCAGAAGGGGTACAGCTACTAACTATGGCTACACCTTC. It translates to CATSRRGTATNYGYTF.

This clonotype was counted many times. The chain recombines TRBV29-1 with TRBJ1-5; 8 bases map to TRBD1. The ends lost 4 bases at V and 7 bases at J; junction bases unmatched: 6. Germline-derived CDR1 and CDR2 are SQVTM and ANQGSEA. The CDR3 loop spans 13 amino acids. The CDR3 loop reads CSVVGQGGQPQHF. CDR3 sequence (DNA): TGCAGCGTTGTAGGACAGGGTGGGCAGCCCCAGCATTTT.

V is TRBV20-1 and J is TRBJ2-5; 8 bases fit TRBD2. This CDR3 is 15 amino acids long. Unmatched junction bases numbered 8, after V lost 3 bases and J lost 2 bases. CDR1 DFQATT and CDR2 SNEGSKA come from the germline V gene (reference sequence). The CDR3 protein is CSARGGSGVQETQYF. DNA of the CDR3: TGCAGTGCTAGGGGGGGTAGCGGGGTACAAGAGACCCAGTACTTC.

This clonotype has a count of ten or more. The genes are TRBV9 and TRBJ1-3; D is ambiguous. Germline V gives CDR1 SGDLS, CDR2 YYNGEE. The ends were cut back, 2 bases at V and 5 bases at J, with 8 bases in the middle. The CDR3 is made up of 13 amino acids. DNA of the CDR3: TGTGCCAGCAGCGTGGGGTATCGAAACACCATATATTTT. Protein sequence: CASSVGYRNTIYF.

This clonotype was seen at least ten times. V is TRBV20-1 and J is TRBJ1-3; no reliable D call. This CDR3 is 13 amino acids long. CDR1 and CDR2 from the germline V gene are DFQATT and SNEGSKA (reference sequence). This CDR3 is CTHGPASGNTIYF. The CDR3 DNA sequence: TGCACCCACGGCCCGGCCTCTGGAAACACCATATATTTT.

The CDR3 reads CASRGPTWGEAGFYNEQFF. CDR3 DNA sequence: TGTGCCAGCAGGGGCCCGACGTGGGGGGAGGCTGGATTCTACAATGAGCAGTTCTTC. This chain uses TRBV11-2 with TRBJ2-1, with a weak D call TRBD2 (6 bases). This CDR3 is 19 amino acids long. CDR1 is SGHAT, CDR2 FQNNGV, per germline. V was trimmed by 6 bases and J by 3 bases, leaving 27 bases between them.

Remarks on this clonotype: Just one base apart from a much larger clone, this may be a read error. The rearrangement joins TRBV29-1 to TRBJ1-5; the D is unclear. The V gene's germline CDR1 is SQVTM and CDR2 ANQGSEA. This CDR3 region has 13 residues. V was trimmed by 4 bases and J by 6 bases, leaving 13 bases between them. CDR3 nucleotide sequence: TGCAGCGTTGTCCCCCCAGAGGGTCAGCCCCAGCATTTT. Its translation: CSVVPPEGQPQHF.

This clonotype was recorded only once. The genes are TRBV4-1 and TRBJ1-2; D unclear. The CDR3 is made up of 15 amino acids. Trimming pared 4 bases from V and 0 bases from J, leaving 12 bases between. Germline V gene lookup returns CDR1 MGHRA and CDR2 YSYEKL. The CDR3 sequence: CASSLTLRSNYGYTF. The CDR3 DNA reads TGCGCCAGCAGCCTAACGCTCCGGTCTAACTATGGCTACACCTTC.

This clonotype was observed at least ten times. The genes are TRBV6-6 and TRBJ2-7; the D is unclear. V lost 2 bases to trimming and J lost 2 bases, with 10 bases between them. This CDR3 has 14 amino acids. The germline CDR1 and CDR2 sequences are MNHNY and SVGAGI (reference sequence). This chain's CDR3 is CASSYRPEPYEQYF. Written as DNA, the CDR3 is TGTGCCAGCAGTTACCGGCCGGAACCCTACGAGCAGTACTTC.

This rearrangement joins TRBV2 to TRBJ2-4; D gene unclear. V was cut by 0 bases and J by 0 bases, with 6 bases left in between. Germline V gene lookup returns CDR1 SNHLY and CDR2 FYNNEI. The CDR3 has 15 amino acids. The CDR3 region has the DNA TGTGCCAGCAGTGAAGCGTCCGGAGCCAAAAACATTCAGTACTTC. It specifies CASSEASGAKNIQYF.

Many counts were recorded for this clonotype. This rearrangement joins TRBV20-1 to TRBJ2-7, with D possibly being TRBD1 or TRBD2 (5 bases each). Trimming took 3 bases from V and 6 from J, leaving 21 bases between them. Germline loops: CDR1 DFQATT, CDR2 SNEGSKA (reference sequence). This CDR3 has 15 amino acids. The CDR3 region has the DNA TGCAGTGCTAGTACTCCCGGGACGCCCGCACTCGAGCAGTACTTC. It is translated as CSASTPGTPALEQYF.

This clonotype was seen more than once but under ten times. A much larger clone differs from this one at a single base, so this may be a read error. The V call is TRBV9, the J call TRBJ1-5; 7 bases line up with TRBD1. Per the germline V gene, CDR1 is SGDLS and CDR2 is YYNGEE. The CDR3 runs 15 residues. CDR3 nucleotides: TGTGCCAGCACCTTATCAGGGGACAGCAGTCAGCCCCAGCATTTT. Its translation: CASTLSGDSSQPQHF.

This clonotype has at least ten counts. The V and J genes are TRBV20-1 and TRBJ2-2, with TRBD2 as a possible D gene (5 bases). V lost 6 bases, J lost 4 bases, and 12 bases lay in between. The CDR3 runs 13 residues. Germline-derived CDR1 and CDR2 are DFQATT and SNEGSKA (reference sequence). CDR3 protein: CSAEGRSTGELFF. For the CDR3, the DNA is TGCAGTGCCGAGGGCAGATCCACCGGGGAGCTGTTTTTT.

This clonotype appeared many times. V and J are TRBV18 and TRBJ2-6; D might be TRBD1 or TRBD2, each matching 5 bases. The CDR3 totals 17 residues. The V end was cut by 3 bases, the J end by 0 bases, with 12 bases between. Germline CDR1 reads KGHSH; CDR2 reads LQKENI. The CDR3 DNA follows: TGTGCCAGCTCACCGCAGGGACGAGGCTCTGGGGCCAACGTCCTGACTTTC. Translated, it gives CASSPQGRGSGANVLTF.